This is a list of T cell receptor beta chains from one sample in a study of blood T cell repertoires in COVID-19. TCRdb's table, derived via immunoSEQ multiplex PCR, lists solely in-frame clones and lacks some. The profile covers some 150,000 clones, with about 90% appearing a single time and about 4.6% taken by the ten largest. Sequenced: peripheral blood. The receptors shown here come from a woman aged 60-70 years with active or convalescent COVID-19. CDR3s include the opening cysteine and the closing phenylalanine or tryptophan. The D gene is left open where the match is weak. Size is stated for part of the rows, as once, few or many counts, or as a class when the clone is expanded.

clone size	D gene	V gene	J gene	CDR3 length	CDR3 DNA	CDR3 protein
NA	TRBD1	TRBV9	TRBJ2-1	15	TGTGCCAGCAGCTCAGAGGGACAGGGGGTCAATGAGCAGTTCTTC	CASSSEGQGVNEQFF
once	TRBD1	TRBV12-3/TRBV12-4	TRBJ1-5	13	TGTGCCAGCAGTCGACAGGGCGGTATAACCCAGCATTTT	CASSRQGGITQHF
NA	NA	TRBV5-1	TRBJ2-1	15	TGCGCCAGCAGCTTAAACGGGGGGCGCTACAATGAGCAGTTCTTC	CASSLNGGRYNEQFF
once	TRBD2	TRBV4-3	TRBJ2-2	18	TGCGCCAGCAGCCAAGGGACGCTAGCGGGGGGTCGGACCGGGGAGCTGTTTTTT	CASSQGTLAGGRTGELFF
NA	TRBD1	TRBV11-2	TRBJ2-5	15	TGTGCCAGCAGTACCGGGACAGGGCACACAGAGACCCAGTACTTC	CASSTGTGHTETQYF
NA	TRBD2	TRBV7-8	TRBJ2-5	15	TGTGCCAGCAGCGCTCCGGGACTAGTCCAAGAGACCCAGTACTTC	CASSAPGLVQETQYF
NA	TRBD1	TRBV6-1	TRBJ2-7	16	TGTGCCAGCAGTGAATCGCTTCGGGACAGGGGTTACGAGCAGTACTTC	CASSESLRDRGYEQYF
NA	NA	TRBV14	TRBJ2-2	14	TGTGCCAGCAGCCGCGCTAGAAACACCGGGGAGCTGTTTTTT	CASSRARNTGELFF
NA	NA	TRBV7-2	TRBJ1-2	18	TGTGCCAGCAGCTTTGACGGGGAGGGTGCTTCAAGAAACTATGGCTACACCTTC	CASSFDGEGASRNYGYTF
NA	NA	TRBV18	TRBJ1-6	13	TGTGCCAGCTCCCCGACAGAACTGCCACCCCTCCACTTT	CASSPTELPPLHF
once	TRBD1	TRBV4-3	TRBJ2-3	16	TGCGCCAGCAGCCCGTGGGACAGACCTAGCACAGATACGCAGTATTTT	CASSPWDRPSTDTQYF
NA	NA	TRBV18	TRBJ1-4	13	TGTGCCAGCTCACCAGGGCTGGATGAAAAACTGTTTTTT	CASSPGLDEKLFF
many	TRBD1	TRBV2	TRBJ1-1	13	TGTGCCCTAACCGGGACAGTGAACACTGAAGCTTTCTTT	CALTGTVNTEAFF